There are many counts of the clone carrying this T cell receptor (beta chain). As yet, its antigen is unknown. The sample comes from a study of human T cells and chemical hapten exposure. Study results and limitations: Expanded TCRs clustered into significantly more large CDR3 similarity groups than controls, the analysis revealed.

The junction had 0 bases not matched to a gene; V was cut back by 1 base and J by 8 bases. Germline V gene data show CDR1 as SGHRS and CDR2 as YFSETQ. The CDR3 is made up of 12 amino acids. Time point defined: patch test 2, 6 weeks after DPC sensitization. Treatment reported: therapeutic diphenylcyclopropenone sensitization with weekly scalp DPC. One entry per CDR3 protein, called by TCRdb with MiXCR from the RACE reads. The data show tens of thousands of distinct CDR3 sequences, just under 10% seen once. Material: whole blood, obtained in connection with sensitization to the hapten diphenylcyclopropenone (DPC). This receptor was obtained from a woman aged 45-65 years with alopecia areata. Some clones in this sample may be carry-over from other donors' samples. The chain carries TRBV5-1 and TRBJ2-1; 7 bases align to TRBD2. CDR3 nucleotides: TGCGCCAGCAGCTTGCGGGGGGATGAGCAGTTCTTC. It translates to CASSLRGDEQFF. Full variable domain (missing parts from reference TRBV5-1 and TRBJ2-1): KAGVTQTPRYLIKTRGQQVTLSCSPISGHRSVSWYQQTPGQGLQFLFEYFSETQRNKGNFPGRFSGRQFSNSRSEMNVSTLELGDSALYLCASSLRGDEQFFGPGTRLTVL.